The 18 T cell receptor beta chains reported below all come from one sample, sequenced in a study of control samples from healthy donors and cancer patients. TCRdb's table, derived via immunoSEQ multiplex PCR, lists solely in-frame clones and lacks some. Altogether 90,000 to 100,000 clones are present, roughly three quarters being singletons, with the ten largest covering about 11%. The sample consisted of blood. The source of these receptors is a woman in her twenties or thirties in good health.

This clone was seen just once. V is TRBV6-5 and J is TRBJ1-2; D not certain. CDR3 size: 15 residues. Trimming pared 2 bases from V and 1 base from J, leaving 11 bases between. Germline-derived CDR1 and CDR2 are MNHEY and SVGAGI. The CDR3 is CASSYRQERNYGYTF. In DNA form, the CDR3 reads TGTGCCAGCAGTTACCGTCAGGAACGTAACTATGGCTACACCTTC.

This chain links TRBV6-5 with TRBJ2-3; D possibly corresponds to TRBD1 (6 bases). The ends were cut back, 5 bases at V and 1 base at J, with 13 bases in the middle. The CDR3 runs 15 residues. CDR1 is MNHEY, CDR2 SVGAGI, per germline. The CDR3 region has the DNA TGTGCCAGCAGTCCAGGGGTCGAGGGCACAGATACGCAGTATTTT. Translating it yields CASSPGVEGTDTQYF.

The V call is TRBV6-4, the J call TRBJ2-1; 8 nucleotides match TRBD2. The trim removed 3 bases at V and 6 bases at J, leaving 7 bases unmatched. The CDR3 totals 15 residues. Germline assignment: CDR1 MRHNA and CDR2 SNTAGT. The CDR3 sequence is CASSDYGTSGNEQFF. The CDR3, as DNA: TGTGCCAGCAGTGATTATGGGACTAGTGGCAATGAGCAGTTCTTC.

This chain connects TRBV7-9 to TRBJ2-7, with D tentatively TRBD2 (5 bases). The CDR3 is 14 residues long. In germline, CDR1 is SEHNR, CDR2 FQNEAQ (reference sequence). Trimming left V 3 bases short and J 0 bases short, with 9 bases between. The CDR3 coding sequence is TGTGCCAGCAGCTTGTCGGGGATCTCCTACGAGCAGTACTTC. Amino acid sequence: CASSLSGISYEQYF.

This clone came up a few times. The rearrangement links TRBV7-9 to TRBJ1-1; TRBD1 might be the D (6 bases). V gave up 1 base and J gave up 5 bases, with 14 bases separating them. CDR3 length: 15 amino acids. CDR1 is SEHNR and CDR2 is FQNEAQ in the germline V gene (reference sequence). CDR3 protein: CASSLVGQGMTEAFF. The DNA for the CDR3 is TGTGCCAGCAGCTTAGTAGGGCAGGGGATGACTGAAGCTTTCTTT.

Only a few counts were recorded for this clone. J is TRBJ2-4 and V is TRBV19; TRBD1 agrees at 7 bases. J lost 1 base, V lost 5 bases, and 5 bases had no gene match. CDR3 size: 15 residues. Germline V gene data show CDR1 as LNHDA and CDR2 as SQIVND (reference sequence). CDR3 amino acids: CASSSDRRAKNIQYF. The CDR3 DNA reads TGTGCCAGTAGTTCGGACAGGCGGGCCAAAAACATTCAGTACTTC.

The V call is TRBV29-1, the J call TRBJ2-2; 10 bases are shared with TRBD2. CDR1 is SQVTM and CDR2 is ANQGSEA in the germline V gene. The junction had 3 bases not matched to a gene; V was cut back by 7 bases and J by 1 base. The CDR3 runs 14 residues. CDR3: CSGRLAGNTGELFF. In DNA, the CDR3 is TGCAGCGGACGACTAGCGGGGAACACCGGGGAGCTGTTTTTT.

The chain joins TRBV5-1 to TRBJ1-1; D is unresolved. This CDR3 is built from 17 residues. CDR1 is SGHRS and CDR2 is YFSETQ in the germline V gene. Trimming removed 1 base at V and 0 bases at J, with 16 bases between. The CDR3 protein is CASSLSGTGTMNTEAFF. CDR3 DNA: TGCGCCAGCAGCTTGTCGGGTACGGGAACGATGAACACTGAAGCTTTCTTT.

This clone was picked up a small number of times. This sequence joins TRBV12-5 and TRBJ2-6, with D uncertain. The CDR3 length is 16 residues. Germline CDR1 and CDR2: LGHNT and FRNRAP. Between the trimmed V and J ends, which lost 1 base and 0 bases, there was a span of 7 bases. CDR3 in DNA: TGTGCTAGTGGTTTGGGAGTGTCCTCTGGGGCCAACGTCCTGACTTTC. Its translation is CASGLGVSSGANVLTF.

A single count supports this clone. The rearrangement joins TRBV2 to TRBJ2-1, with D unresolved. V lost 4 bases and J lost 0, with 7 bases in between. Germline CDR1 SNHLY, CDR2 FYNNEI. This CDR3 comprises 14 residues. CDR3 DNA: TGTGCCAGCAGTGGATATAGCTCCTACAATGAGCAGTTCTTC. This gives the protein CASSGYSSYNEQFF.

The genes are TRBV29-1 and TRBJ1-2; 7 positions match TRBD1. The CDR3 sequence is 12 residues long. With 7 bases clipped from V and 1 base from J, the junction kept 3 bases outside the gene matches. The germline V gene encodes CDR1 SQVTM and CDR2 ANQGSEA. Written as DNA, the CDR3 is TGCAGCGCTGGGACAGTTAACTATGGCTACACCTTC. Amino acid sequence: CSAGTVNYGYTF.

The CDR3 sequence: CASSGTGGETQYF. The CDR3 DNA reads as TGTGCCAGCAGTGGGACAGGTGGCGAGACCCAGTACTTC. This chain joins TRBV27 and TRBJ2-5; 8 bases are a match to TRBD1. The CDR3 totals 13 residues. Germline CDR1 reads MNHEY; CDR2 reads SMNVEV (reference sequence). The trim removed 5 bases at V and 5 bases at J, leaving 4 bases unmatched.

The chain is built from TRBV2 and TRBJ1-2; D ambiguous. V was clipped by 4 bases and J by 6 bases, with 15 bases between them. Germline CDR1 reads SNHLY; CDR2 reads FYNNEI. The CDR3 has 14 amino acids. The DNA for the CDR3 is TGTGCCAGCAGTGGCTTGCAGGTAGTCAATGGCTACACCTTC. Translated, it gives CASSGLQVVNGYTF.

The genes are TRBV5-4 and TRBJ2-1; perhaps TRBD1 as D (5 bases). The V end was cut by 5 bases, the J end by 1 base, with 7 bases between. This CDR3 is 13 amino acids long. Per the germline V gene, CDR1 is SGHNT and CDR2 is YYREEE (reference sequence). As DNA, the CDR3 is TGTGCCAGCAGTGACAGTTCCTACAATGAGCAGTTCTTC. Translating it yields CASSDSSYNEQFF.

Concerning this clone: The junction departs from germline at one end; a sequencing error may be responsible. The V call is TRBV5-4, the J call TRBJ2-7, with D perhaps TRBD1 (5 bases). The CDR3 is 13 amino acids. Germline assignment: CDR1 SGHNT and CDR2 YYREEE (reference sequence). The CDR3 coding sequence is TGTGCCAGCAGTTTGGGGCTAGTTGGCGAGCAGTACTTC. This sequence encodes CASSLGLVGEQYF.

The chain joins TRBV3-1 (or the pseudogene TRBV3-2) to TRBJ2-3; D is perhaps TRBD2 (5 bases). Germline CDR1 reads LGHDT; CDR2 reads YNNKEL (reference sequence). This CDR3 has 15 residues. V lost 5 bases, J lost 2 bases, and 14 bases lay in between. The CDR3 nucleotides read TGTGCCAGCAGCTCTTTAGGACTCCCCACAGATACGCAGTATTTT. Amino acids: CASSSLGLPTDTQYF.

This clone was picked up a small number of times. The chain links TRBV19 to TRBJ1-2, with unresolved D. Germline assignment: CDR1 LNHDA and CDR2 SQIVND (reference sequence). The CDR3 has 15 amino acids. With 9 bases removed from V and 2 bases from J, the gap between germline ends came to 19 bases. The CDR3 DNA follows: TGTGCCAGCCACTTCGGAGGACGGGGAAACTATGGCTACACCTTC. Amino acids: CASHFGGRGNYGYTF.

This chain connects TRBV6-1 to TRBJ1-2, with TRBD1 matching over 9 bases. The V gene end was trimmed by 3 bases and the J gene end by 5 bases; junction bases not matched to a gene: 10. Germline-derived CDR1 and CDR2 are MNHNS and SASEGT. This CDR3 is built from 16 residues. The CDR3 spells CASSERPGQGYYGYTF. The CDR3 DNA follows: TGTGCCAGCAGTGAGAGACCGGGACAGGGATATTATGGCTACACCTTC.